This T cell receptor beta chain was sequenced for a study of identical twins. Germline trimming cut 6 bases from V and 4 bases from J; bases unmatched to any gene: 9. Germline V CDR1 and CDR2: LNHNV, YYDKDF (reference sequence). The CDR3 spans 15 residues. In TCRdb, the 5' RACE reads were re-called with MiXCR into one record per CDR3 protein. The sample holds 200,000 to 250,000 distinct CDR3 sequences, 6.5% to 8% seen once. The same sample was also used in a study of T cells expressing NK-cell markers.

What was sequenced was CD8+ T cells sorted from blood. This sequence originates from a woman aged 18-30 years in good health. The rearrangement links TRBV15 to TRBJ1-1; 9 bases are shared with TRBD1. The CDR3 is CATSPGTGLFTEAFF. DNA for the CDR3: TGTGCCACCAGTCCGGGGACAGGGCTCTTCACTGAAGCTTTCTTT.